A selection of T cell receptor beta chains follows, all from one sample in a study of blood T cells in healthy people across ages. MiXCR, applied by TCRdb to the 5' RACE reads, yields one record per CDR3 protein. The profile shows hundreds of thousands of distinct CDR3 sequences, roughly 30% of them singletons. Sequenced input: blood. The receptors here all came from an elderly woman in good health. Both conserved end residues are part of each CDR3. The order of the fields is clone size, D gene, V gene, J gene, CDR3 protein, CDR3 DNA. A D gene is named only where the DNA matches it firmly. Rows give clone size only sometimes, using once, few, many, or a class for an expanded clone.

many,-,TRBV10-3,TRBJ2-7,CATGRDSSYEQYF,TGTGCCACGGGGAGGGACAGTTCCTACGAGCAGTACTTC
many,-,TRBV5-1,TRBJ1-2,CASSPRPAMANYGYTF,TGCGCCAGCAGCCCTAGACCGGCTATGGCTAACTATGGCTACACCTTC
many,-,TRBV9,TRBJ1-2,CASSPAGGSRRGYTF,TGTGCCAGCAGCCCAGCGGGGGGGTCGAGGCGTGGCTACACCTTC
many,TRBD1,TRBV6-5,TRBJ1-2,CASSGTGSKNYGYTF,TGTGCCAGCAGCGGGACAGGGAGCAAAAACTATGGCTACACCTTC
-,-,TRBV4-3,TRBJ2-3,CASSREGRGTDTQYF,TGCGCCAGCAGCCGAGAGGGCAGGGGCACAGATACGCAGTATTTT
many,-,TRBV7-2,TRBJ1-6,CASSRPGPSNSPLHF,TGTGCCAGCAGTCGTCCGGGGCCGTCTAATTCACCCCTCCACTTT
many,-,TRBV5-1,TRBJ1-2,CASSYGQSGYTF,TGCGCCAGCAGCTATGGACAGAGCGGCTACACCTTC
many,TRBD1,TRBV29-1,TRBJ1-1,CSVGTGRLTEAFF,TGCAGCGTGGGGACAGGGAGGCTAACTGAAGCTTTCTTT
many,TRBD1,TRBV5-1,TRBJ2-5,CASSSPRGRETQYF,TGCGCCAGCAGCTCACCCAGGGGGCGAGAGACCCAGTACTTC
-,TRBD1,TRBV18,TRBJ1-4,CASSPDRGQRTNEKLFF,TGTGCCAGCTCACCTGACAGGGGGCAAAGGACTAATGAAAAACTGTTTTTT
-,-,TRBV9,TRBJ1-5,CASSPGRQGNQPQHF,TGTGCCAGCAGCCCTGGCCGACAGGGCAATCAGCCCCAGCATTTT
-,-,TRBV21-1,TRBJ2-7,CASRNSGSSYEQYF,TGTGCCAGCAGGAATTCGGGGAGCTCCTACGAGCAGTACTTC
-,-,TRBV7-2,TRBJ2-6,CASSPSIASGANVLTF,TGTGCCAGCAGCCCCTCGATCGCCTCTGGGGCCAACGTCCTGACTTTC
-,-,TRBV16,TRBJ1-1,CASSLNFGTEAFF,TGTGCCAGCAGCCTCAATTTCGGCACTGAAGCTTTCTTT
-,-,TRBV5-1,TRBJ2-6,CASSLAPSGANVRTF,TGCGCCAGCAGCTTGGCGCCTTCTGGGGCCAACGTCCGGACTTTC
many,-,TRBV20-1,TRBJ2-1,CSADDAYNEQFF,TGCAGTGCCGACGACGCCTACAATGAGCAGTTCTTC
-,-,TRBV5-1,TRBJ2-1,CASSLGGQETQFF,TGCGCCAGCAGCTTGGGGGGCCAAGAGACCCAGTTCTTC
many,TRBD1,TRBV7-2,TRBJ2-1,CASSGGGQGAPNEQFF,TGTGCCAGCAGCGGGGGAGGACAGGGGGCACCCAATGAGCAGTTCTTC
many,-,TRBV7-9,TRBJ2-3,CASSPRSTAGTDTQYF,TGTGCCAGCAGCCCCCGGTCGACCGCGGGCACAGATACGCAGTATTTT
many,TRBD1,TRBV7-2,TRBJ2-7,CASSTRQGALEQYF,TGTGCCAGCAGCACAAGACAGGGGGCGTTGGAGCAGTACTTC
many,TRBD1,TRBV4-2,TRBJ1-1,CASSPRQGKNTEAFF,TGTGCCAGCAGCCCACGACAGGGGAAGAACACTGAAGCTTTCTTT
many,-,TRBV12-3/TRBV12-4,TRBJ1-2,CASSRPGDGYTF,TGTGCCAGCAGTCGACCGGGAGATGGCTACACCTTC